These T cell receptor beta chains were read from a single sample in a study of breast tumors, draining lymph nodes, adjacent tissues. TCRdb used MiXCR to reprocess the multiplex PCR reads, holding one entry per CDR3 protein. The sample lists 150,000 to 200,000 distinct CDR3 sequences; about 30% were seen once. The sample was axillary lymph node tissue. These TCRs come from a female donor with breast cancer. Some clones in this sample may be carry-over from other donors' samples. Each CDR3 is given with its conserved first and last residue. The order of the fields is clone size, V gene, D gene, J gene, CDR3 protein, CDR3 DNA. The D gene is left open where the match is weak. The size entry is marked missing in some rows and otherwise reads once, few, many or a size class.

many,TRBV9,-,TRBJ2-1,CASSVLGGADNEQFF,TGTGCCAGCAGCGTACTGGGGGGGGCGGACAATGAGCAGTTCTTC
-,TRBV19,-,TRBJ1-4,CASSTPVREKLFF,TGCGCCAGTAGTACCCCAGTGCGGGAAAAACTGTTTTTT
-,TRBV7-6,-,TRBJ2-1,CASSYRTNNEQFF,TGTGCCAGCAGCTACCGGACTAACAATGAGCAGTTCTTC
-,TRBV5-4,-,TRBJ1-1,CASSILDTLNTEAFF,TGTGCCAGCAGCATCCTTGACACCTTGAACACTGAAGCTTTCTTT
-,TRBV11-3,-,TRBJ2-2,CASSLVTQTTGELFF,TGCGCCAGCAGCTTAGTGACGCAGACCACCGGGGAGCTGTTTTTT
many,TRBV19,-,TRBJ2-5,CASSRFPPGLSAQETQYF,TGTGCCAGTAGTAGATTCCCTCCAGGGTTGAGCGCCCAAGAGACCCAGTACTTC
many,TRBV10-3,-,TRBJ2-5,CAISESGGETQYF,TGTGCCATCAGTGAGTCGGGTGGGGAGACCCAGTACTTC
many,TRBV5-1,TRBD1,TRBJ2-1,CASSLKGTVYNEQFF,TGCGCCAGCAGCTTGAAGGGGACAGTCTACAATGAGCAGTTCTTC
few,TRBV2,TRBD1,TRBJ1-1,CASRPDRVGVGNTEAFF,TGTGCCAGCAGACCCGACAGGGTGGGAGTGGGAAACACTGAAGCTTTCTTT
many,TRBV19,-,TRBJ1-4,CASKQNRNEKLFF,TGTGCCAGTAAACAGAACCGTAATGAAAAACTGTTTTTT
many,TRBV7-9,-,TRBJ2-1,CASSLNRGGEQFF,TGTGCCAGCAGCTTGAACAGGGGAGGCGAGCAGTTCTTC
-,TRBV29-1,-,TRBJ1-1,CSGDGGTEAFF,TGCAGCGGGGACGGTGGCACTGAAGCTTTCTTT
many,TRBV5-1,TRBD2,TRBJ2-5,CASSLGVAGDQETQYF,TGCGCCAGCAGTCTCGGGGTAGCGGGGGACCAAGAGACCCAGTACTTC
many,TRBV7-9,TRBD1,TRBJ2-6,CASSLRPGQGANVLTF,TGTGCCAGCAGCTTAAGACCGGGACAGGGGGCCAACGTCCTGACTTTC
many,TRBV15,TRBD2,TRBJ2-1,CATSNPSGSSDEQFF,TGTGCCACCAGCAACCCTAGCGGGAGTAGCGATGAGCAGTTCTTC
-,TRBV7-3,-,TRBJ1-2,CASSLVSRANYGYTF,TGTGCCAGCAGCTTAGTATCCAGGGCCAACTATGGCTACACCTTC
-,TRBV27,-,TRBJ2-5,CASSLYGVTRETQYF,TGTGCCAGCAGTTTATATGGCGTGACCCGGGAGACCCAGTACTTC
-,TRBV7-9,-,TRBJ1-2,CASSLGSVQLSYGSTF,TGTGCCAGCAGCTTGGGGTCAGTACAACTTTCGTATGGCTCCACCTTC
-,TRBV6-5,-,TRBJ1-1,CASSRRGTTEAFF,TGTGCCAGCAGTAGACGAGGTACCACTGAAGCTTTCTTT
many,TRBV7-9,TRBD1,TRBJ1-2,CASSPPHFDRVYGYTF,TGTGCCAGCAGCCCCCCCCACTTTGACAGGGTCTATGGCTACACCTTC
many,TRBV5-8,-,TRBJ2-7,CASSFIAGASNEQYF,TGTGCCAGCAGCTTTATTGCAGGGGCGTCTAACGAGCAGTACTTC
many,TRBV20-1,-,TRBJ1-5,CSARGDSNQPQHF,TGCAGTGCTAGAGGGGACAGCAATCAGCCCCAGCATTTT
many,TRBV7-9,-,TRBJ2-1,CASTPGILGNEQFF,TGTGCCAGCACCCCCGGGATATTGGGGAATGAGCAGTTCTTC
-,TRBV29-1,-,TRBJ2-5,CSLDLMVETQYF,TGCAGCTTAGATTTAATGGTAGAGACCCAGTACTTC
-,TRBV19,-,TRBJ1-2,CASSTPPGRTTANYGYTF,TGTGCCAGTAGTACTCCACCGGGACGGACAACAGCTAACTATGGCTACACCTTC
many,TRBV19,TRBD2,TRBJ2-5,CASKLAGGPQETQYF,TGTGCCAGTAAGCTAGCGGGGGGCCCCCAAGAGACCCAGTACTTC
-,TRBV20-1,-,TRBJ1-4,CSAGTSGSNEKLFF,TGCAGTGCTGGGACTAGCGGGAGTAATGAAAAACTGTTTTTT
-,TRBV4-1,-,TRBJ1-6,CASSQVVRVAYNSPLHF,TGCGCCAGCAGCCAAGTCGTCAGGGTAGCCTATAATTCACCCCTCCACTTT
few,TRBV19,-,TRBJ1-1,CASSMSENTEAFF,TGTGCCAGTAGTATGTCCGAGAACACTGAAGCTTTCTTT